The clone carrying this T cell receptor (beta chain) has a count of ten or more. Its target is not known. CDR1 and CDR2 (germline): SEHNR, FQNEAQ (reference sequence). CDR3 size: 12 residues. Trimming left V 6 bases short and J 1 base short, with 6 bases between. The sample belongs to a study of neurological immune-mediated disorders. Study-wide results and caveats: Phylogenetic grouping placed 18 of 34 multiple sclerosis patients' repertoires in one related-CDR3 cluster, a possible signature. Patients with HTLV-1-associated myelopathy had the highest level of TCR clonal expansion, whereas patients with multiple sclerosis had the lowest level, falling beneath the level found in healthy controls.

MiXCR was run by TCRdb on the 5' RACE reads, yielding one entry per CDR3 protein. Counted here are around 65,000 distinct CDR3 sequences, approximately 5.1% occurring once; the ten biggest clones make up roughly 5%. J is TRBJ1-2 and V is TRBV7-9, with D uncertain. The TCR sequence derives from a human donor with multiple sclerosis. The donor label of this sample is uncertain. The sample taken for sequencing was PBMCs. This CDR3 is CASRKDNYGYTF. CDR3 coding DNA: TGTGCCAGCAGGAAAGATAACTATGGCTACACCTTC.